The T cell receptor beta chain under discussion was sequenced for a study of blood T cell repertoires in COVID-19. Assay: immunoSEQ multiplex PCR; the TCRdb copy retains only in-frame clones and omits some. The sample contains some 270,000 clones, 89% of which appear only once. The CDR3 totals 13 residues. This chain joins TRBV21-1 and TRBJ2-7; no DNA check was done on the table's D call, TRBD2. TRBV21-1 is a known pseudogene. This sequence was found in an older woman who had recovered from COVID-19. The sequencing sample was made of PBMCs or T cells enriched from blood (not recorded which). The CDR3 bases are TGTGCCCACTCCGGAGGCAGCCCCTACGAGCAGTACTTC. Protein sequence: CAHSGGSPYEQYF.